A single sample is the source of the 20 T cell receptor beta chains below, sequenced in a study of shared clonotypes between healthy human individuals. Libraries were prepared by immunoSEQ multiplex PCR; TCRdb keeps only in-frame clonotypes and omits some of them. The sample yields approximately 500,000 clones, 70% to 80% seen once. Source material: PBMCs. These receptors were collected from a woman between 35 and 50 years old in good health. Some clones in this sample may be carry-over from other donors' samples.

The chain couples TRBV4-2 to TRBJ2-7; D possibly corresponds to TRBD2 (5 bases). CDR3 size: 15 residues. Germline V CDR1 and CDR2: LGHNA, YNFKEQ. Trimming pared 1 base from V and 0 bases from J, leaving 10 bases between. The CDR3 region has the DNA TGTGCCAGCAGCCAAGTTTTTAGCGCCTCCTACGAGCAGTACTTC. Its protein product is CASSQVFSASYEQYF.

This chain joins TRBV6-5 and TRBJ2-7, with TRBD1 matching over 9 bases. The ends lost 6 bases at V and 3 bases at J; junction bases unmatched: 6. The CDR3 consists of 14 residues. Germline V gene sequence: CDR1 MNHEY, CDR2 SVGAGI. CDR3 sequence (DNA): TGTGCCAGCAGGAAATGGGACAGGGACTACGAGCAGTACTTC. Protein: CASRKWDRDYEQYF.

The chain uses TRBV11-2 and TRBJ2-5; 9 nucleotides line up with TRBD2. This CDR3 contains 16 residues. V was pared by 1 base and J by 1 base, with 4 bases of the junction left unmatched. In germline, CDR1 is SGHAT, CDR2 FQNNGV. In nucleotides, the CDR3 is TGTGCCAGCAGCTTAGGATTAGCGGGAGCCCAAGAGACCCAGTACTTC. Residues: CASSLGLAGAQETQYF.

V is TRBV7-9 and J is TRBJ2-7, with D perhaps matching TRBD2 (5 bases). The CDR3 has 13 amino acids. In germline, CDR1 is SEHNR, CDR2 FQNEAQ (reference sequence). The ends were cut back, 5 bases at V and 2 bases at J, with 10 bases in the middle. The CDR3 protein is CASSAGMTYEQYF. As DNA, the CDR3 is TGTGCCAGCAGCGCCGGGATGACCTACGAGCAGTACTTC.

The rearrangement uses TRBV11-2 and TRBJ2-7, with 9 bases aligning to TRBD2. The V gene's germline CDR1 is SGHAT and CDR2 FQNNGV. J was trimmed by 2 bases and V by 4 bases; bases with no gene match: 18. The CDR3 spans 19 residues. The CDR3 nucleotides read TGTGCCAGCAGCTCCCTAGTTAGAGCTAGCGGGACGGCTCCCTACGAGCAGTACTTC. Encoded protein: CASSSLVRASGTAPYEQYF. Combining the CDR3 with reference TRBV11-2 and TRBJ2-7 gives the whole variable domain EAGVAQSPRYKIIEKRQSVAFWCNPISGHATLYWYQQILGQGPKLLIQFQNNGVVDDSQLPKDRFSAERLKGVDSTLKIQPAKLEDSAVYLCASSSLVRASGTAPYEQYFGPGTRLTVT.

CDR3: CASSLEIARGYTF. In DNA, the CDR3 is TGTGCCAGCAGCTTAGAAATCGCGAGGGGCTACACCTTC. The chain has TRBV7-9 and TRBJ1-2; the D is unclear. Trimming pared 1 base from V and 8 bases from J, leaving 11 bases between. CDR3 size: 13 residues. Germline loops: CDR1 SEHNR, CDR2 FQNEAQ (reference sequence).

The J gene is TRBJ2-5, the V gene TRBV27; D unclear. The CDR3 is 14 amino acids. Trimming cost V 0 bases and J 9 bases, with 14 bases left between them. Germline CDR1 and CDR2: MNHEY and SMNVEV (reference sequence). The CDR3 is CASSLSRTLEAQYF. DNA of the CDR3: TGTGCCAGCAGTTTATCCAGAACACTCGAGGCCCAGTACTTC.

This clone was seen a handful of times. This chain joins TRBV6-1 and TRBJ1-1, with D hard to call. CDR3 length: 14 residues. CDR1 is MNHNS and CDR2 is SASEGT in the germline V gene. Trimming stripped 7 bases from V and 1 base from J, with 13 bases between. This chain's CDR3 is CASMRLWSNTEAFF. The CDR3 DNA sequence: TGTGCCAGCATGAGGTTGTGGTCGAACACTGAAGCTTTCTTT.

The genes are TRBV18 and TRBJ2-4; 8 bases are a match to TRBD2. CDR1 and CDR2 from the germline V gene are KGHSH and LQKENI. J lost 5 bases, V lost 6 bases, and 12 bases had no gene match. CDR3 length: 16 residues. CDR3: CASSPGGGAAENIQYF. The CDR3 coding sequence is TGTGCCAGCTCGCCCGGGGGGGGAGCTGCGGAAAACATTCAGTACTTC.

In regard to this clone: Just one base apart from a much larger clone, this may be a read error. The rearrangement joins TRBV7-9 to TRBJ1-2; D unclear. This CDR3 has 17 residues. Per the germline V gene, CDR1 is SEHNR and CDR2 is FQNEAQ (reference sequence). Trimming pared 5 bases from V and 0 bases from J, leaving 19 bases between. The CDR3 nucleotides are TGTGCCAGCAGCGTACCCAGGAGAATCGAGCCTAACTATGGCTACACCTTC. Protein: CASSVPRRIEPNYGYTF.

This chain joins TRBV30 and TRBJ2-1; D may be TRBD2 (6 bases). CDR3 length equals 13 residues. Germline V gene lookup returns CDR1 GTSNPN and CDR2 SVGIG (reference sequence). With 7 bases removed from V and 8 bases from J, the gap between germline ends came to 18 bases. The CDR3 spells CASLYRDSDEQFF. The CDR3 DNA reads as TGTGCCTCGTTATACCGGGACTCCGATGAGCAGTTCTTC.

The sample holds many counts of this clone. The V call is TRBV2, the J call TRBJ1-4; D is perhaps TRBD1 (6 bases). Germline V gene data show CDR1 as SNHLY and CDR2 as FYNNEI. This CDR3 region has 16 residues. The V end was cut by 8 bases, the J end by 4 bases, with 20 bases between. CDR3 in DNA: TGTGCCAGCCGATATACCCCGACAGGTTTTAATGAAAAACTGTTTTTT. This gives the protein CASRYTPTGFNEKLFF. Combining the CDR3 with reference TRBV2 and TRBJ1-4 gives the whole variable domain EPEVTQTPSHQVTQMGQEVILRCVPISNHLYFYWYRQILGQKVEFLVSFYNNEISEKSEIFDDQFSVERPDGSNFTLKIRSTKLEDSAMYFCASRYTPTGFNEKLFFGSGTQLSVL.

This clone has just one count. CDR3 coding DNA: TGTGCCATCAGTGATTCTCAGGGGAGACCGACCTACGAGCAGTACTTC. Its protein is CAISDSQGRPTYEQYF. J is TRBJ2-5 and V is TRBV10-3; tentatively, D is TRBD1 (6 bases). The DNA matches TRBJ2-7 better at its end, which makes the J call doubtful. The CDR3 consists of 16 residues. Germline V gene lookup returns CDR1 ENHRY and CDR2 SYGVKD.

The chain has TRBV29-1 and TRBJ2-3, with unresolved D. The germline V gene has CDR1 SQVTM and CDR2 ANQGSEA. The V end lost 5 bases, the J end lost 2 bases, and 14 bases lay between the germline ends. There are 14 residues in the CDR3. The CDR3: CSVKPRHATDTQYF. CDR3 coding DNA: TGCAGCGTTAAACCTAGACACGCCACAGATACGCAGTATTTT.

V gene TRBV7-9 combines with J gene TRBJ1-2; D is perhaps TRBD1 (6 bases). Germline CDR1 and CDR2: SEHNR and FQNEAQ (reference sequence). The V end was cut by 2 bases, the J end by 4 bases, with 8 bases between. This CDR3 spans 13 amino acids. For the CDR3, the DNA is TGTGCCAGCAGCTTACTACAGGGCTATGGCTACACCTTC. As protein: CASSLLQGYGYTF.

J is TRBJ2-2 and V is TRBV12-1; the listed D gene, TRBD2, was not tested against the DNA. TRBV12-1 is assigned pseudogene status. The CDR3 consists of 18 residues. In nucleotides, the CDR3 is TGTGCCAGCAGCCCGGGTCCGGGACTAGCGGGAGAAACCGGGGAGCTGTTTTTT. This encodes CASSPGPGLAGETGELFF.

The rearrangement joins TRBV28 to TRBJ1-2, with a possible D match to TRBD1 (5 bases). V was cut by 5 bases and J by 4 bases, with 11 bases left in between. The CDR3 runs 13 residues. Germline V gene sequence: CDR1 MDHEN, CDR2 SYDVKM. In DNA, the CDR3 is TGTGCCAGCAGTCCCGGGGACCTCTATGGCTACACCTTC. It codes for CASSPGDLYGYTF.

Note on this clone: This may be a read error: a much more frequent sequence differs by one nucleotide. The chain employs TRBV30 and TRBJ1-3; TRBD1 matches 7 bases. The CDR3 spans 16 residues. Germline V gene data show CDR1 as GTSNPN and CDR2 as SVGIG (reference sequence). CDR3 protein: CSWMSLGQSSGNTIYF. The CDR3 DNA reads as TGTTCCTGGATGTCGTTGGGACAGAGCTCTGGAAACACCATATATTTT.

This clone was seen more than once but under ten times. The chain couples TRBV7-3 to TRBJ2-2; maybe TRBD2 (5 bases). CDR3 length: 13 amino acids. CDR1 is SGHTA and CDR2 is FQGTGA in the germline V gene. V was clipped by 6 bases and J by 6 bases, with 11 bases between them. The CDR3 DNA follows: TGTGCCAGCAGGACTACTAGTGCCGGGGAGCTGTTTTTT. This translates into CASRTTSAGELFF.

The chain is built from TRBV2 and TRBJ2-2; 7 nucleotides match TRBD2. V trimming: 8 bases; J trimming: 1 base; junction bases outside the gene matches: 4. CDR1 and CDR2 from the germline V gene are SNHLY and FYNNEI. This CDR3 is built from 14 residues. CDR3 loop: CASCLAVNTGELFF. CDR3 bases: TGTGCCAGCTGTCTAGCGGTGAACACCGGGGAGCTGTTTTTT.